These 16 T cell receptor beta chains came from one sample sequenced in a study of T cell changes during pregnancy in multiple sclerosis. Sequencing was performed with immunoSEQ multiplex PCR; in TCRdb, only in-frame clones are kept and a portion is missing. The sample consists of more than 9,000 clones, roughly 91% of them appearing once. The specimen was CD8+ T cells from peripheral blood mononuclear cells, collected in the first trimester of pregnancy. The receptors stem from a female donor in good health, enrolled as a control in a pregnancy study.

The rearrangement uses TRBV11-2 and TRBJ1-2, with D perhaps TRBD1 (6 bases). Trimming cost V 4 bases and J 8 bases, with 8 bases left between them. Germline values: CDR1 SGHAT, CDR2 FQNNGV. There are 11 residues in the CDR3. The CDR3 DNA reads as TGTGCCAGCAGCTCCAGGGGCGGCTACACCTTC. It is translated as CASSSRGGYTF.

The rearrangement joins TRBV5-1 to TRBJ2-1; 11 nucleotides agree with TRBD1. In germline, CDR1 is SGHRS, CDR2 YFSETQ. Losses at the gene ends were 4 bases for V and 4 bases for J; bases not matched to a gene: 7. The CDR3 loop spans 16 amino acids. The CDR3 region has the DNA TGCGCCAGCAGCCAAATGGACAGGGGGCCGTACAATGAGCAGTTCTTC. Encoded protein: CASSQMDRGPYNEQFF.

The chain employs TRBV27 and TRBJ2-3, with TRBD1 matching 7 bases. Losses at the gene ends were 2 bases for V and 1 base for J; bases not matched to a gene: 3. The germline V gene encodes CDR1 MNHEY and CDR2 SMNVEV (reference sequence). The CDR3 covers 15 residues. In nucleotides, the CDR3 is TGTGCCAGCAGTTTAGGGCAGGGGGGCACAGATACGCAGTATTTT. Residues: CASSLGQGGTDTQYF.

The V gene is TRBV6-1, the J gene TRBJ2-1, with 9 nucleotides matching TRBD2. Unmatched junction bases numbered 6, after V lost 2 bases and J lost 7 bases. Germline V CDR1 and CDR2: MNHNS, SASEGT. The CDR3 has 15 residues. This CDR3 reads CASSELAGLVNEQFF. In nucleotides, the CDR3 is TGTGCCAGCAGTGAACTAGCGGGGCTAGTAAATGAGCAGTTCTTC.

The V gene is TRBV6-4, the J gene TRBJ2-2; 7 positions agree with TRBD1. V lost 3 bases, J lost 6 bases, and 4 bases stayed unmatched. Germline loops: CDR1 MRHNA, CDR2 SNTAGT. This CDR3 is built from 14 residues. CDR3 nucleotide sequence: TGTGCCAGCAGTGATGGCCAGGGGGCCGGGGAGCTGTTTTTT. This codes for CASSDGQGAGELFF.

V usage is TRBV12-5 and J usage is TRBJ2-3, with D perhaps matching TRBD1 (5 bases). Between the trimmed V and J ends, which lost 1 base and 0 bases, there was a span of 11 bases. In germline, CDR1 is LGHNT, CDR2 FRNRAP. The CDR3 has 16 amino acids. The DNA of the CDR3 is TGTGCTAGTGGTTTGGGACTGGACACTAGCACAGATACGCAGTATTTT. Its protein is CASGLGLDTSTDTQYF.

The chain couples TRBV6-5 to TRBJ2-1, with 9 bases identical to TRBD2. V lost 0 bases and J lost 10; bases outside the gene matches: 10. The CDR3 runs to 16 residues. Germline CDR1 MNHEY, CDR2 SVGAGI. The CDR3 sequence is CASSYSGGGATYEQFF. Written as DNA, the CDR3 is TGTGCCAGCAGTTACTCCGGCGGGGGGGCGACATACGAGCAGTTCTTC.

The CDR3 DNA is TGCGCCAGCAGCCAGGAGGGAGTCTGGGAAAAACTGTTTTTT. Encoded protein: CASSQEGVWEKLFF. The chain is built from TRBV4-1 and TRBJ1-4; D gene uncertain. Germline V lookup: CDR1 MGHRA, CDR2 YSYEKL. V dropped 3 bases and J dropped 8 bases, with 13 bases sitting between them. This CDR3 is 14 amino acids long.

This clone has a single count. This chain joins TRBV6-1 and TRBJ2-3; 7 nucleotides align to TRBD1. V shed 8 bases, J shed 0 bases, and the junction held 8 bases outside the gene matches. Looked up from germline, CDR1 is MNHNS and CDR2 is SASEGT. The CDR3 is 15 amino acids. CDR3 amino acids: CASRDSPVSTDTQYF. The CDR3 region has the DNA TGTGCCAGCCGGGACAGTCCTGTTAGCACAGATACGCAGTATTTT.

V and J are TRBV11-3 and TRBJ2-2, with D perhaps matching TRBD1 (6 bases). The germline V gene encodes CDR1 SGHNT and CDR2 YENEEA. V gave up 2 bases and J gave up 8 bases, with 21 bases separating them. The CDR3 loop spans 17 amino acids. The CDR3 loop reads CASSLTGPQTRVGELFF. CDR3 sequence (DNA): TGTGCCAGCAGCTTAACAGGGCCGCAGACCCGTGTAGGGGAGCTGTTTTTT.

The CDR3 DNA is TGTGCCAGCAGCTTGGGACTCTCGAACACTGAAGCTTTCTTT. As protein: CASSLGLSNTEAFF. The V and J genes are TRBV7-2 and TRBJ1-1; maybe TRBD1 (5 bases). The CDR3 is made up of 14 amino acids. Germline loops: CDR1 SGHTA, CDR2 FQGNSA. V was clipped by 3 bases and J by 1 base, with 9 bases between them.

The chain joins TRBV19 to TRBJ1-5; 7 positions agree with TRBD1. Germline V gene sequence: CDR1 LNHDA, CDR2 SQIVND (reference sequence). V lost 2 bases and J lost 1; bases outside the gene matches: 11. The CDR3 extends over 18 amino acids. For the CDR3, the DNA is TGTGCCAGTAGTATATGGAGGGCAGGGGGGACGAGCAATCAGCCCCAGCATTTT. Residues: CASSIWRAGGTSNQPQHF. The full variable domain, with the rest looked up from reference TRBV19 and TRBJ1-5, is DGGITQSPKYLFRKEGQNVTLSCEQNLNHDAMYWYRQDPGQGLRLIYYSQIVNDFQKGDIAEGYSVSREKKESFPLTVTSAQKNPTAFYLCASSIWRAGGTSNQPQHFGDGTRLSIL.

This sequence joins TRBV9 and TRBJ1-5; D might be TRBD1 (5 bases). The CDR3 consists of 17 residues. Germline values: CDR1 SGDLS, CDR2 YYNGEE. Trimming removed 3 bases at V and 1 base at J, with 17 bases between. The CDR3 DNA follows: TGTGCCAGCAGCGGGGGGGGTTGGGGAAGGAGCAATCAGCCCCAGCATTTT. Translating it yields CASSGGGWGRSNQPQHF.

The chain has TRBV25-1 and TRBJ1-1; TRBD1 aligns across 8 bases. This CDR3 is built from 12 residues. Trimming took 4 bases from V and 6 from J; bases not matched to a gene: 1. The germline V gene has CDR1 MGHDK and CDR2 SYGVNS. This CDR3 reads CASSGTGPEAFF. CDR3 DNA: TGTGCCAGCAGTGGGACAGGGCCTGAAGCTTTCTTT.

The chain carries TRBV27 and TRBJ2-7; tentatively, D is TRBD1 (6 bases). Germline V lookup: CDR1 MNHEY, CDR2 SMNVEV (reference sequence). This CDR3 has 14 amino acids. Trimming removed 6 bases from V and 5 bases from J, with 17 bases in between. The CDR3 nucleotides read TGTGCCAGCAGCTTACAGGGTTCCCCCAACGAGCAGTACTTC. This codes for CASSLQGSPNEQYF.

The J gene is TRBJ2-1, the V gene TRBV13; D is unclear. The V end was cut by 8 bases, the J end by 0 bases, with 11 bases between. Germline V gene lookup returns CDR1 PRHDT and CDR2 FYEKMQ (reference sequence). CDR3 length: 14 residues. CDR3 amino acids: CASSGLSSYNEQFF. DNA of the CDR3: TGTGCCAGCTCGGGTTTGAGCTCCTACAATGAGCAGTTCTTC.